This T cell receptor beta chain is drawn from a study of T cell responses to AZD1222 COVID-19 vaccine. The CDR3 extends over 14 amino acids. Germline V gene data show CDR1 as LNHDA and CDR2 as SQIVND (reference sequence). V shed 3 bases and J 7 bases; nucleotides not matched to a gene: 4. Sequencing was performed with immunoSEQ multiplex PCR; in TCRdb, only in-frame clones are kept and a portion is missing. Of 120,000 or so clones listed, roughly 88% are singletons. The sample was peripheral blood, taken on day 0 of AZD1222 vaccination. The rearrangement uses TRBV19 and TRBJ1-2; 11 bases match TRBD1. This TCR was recovered from an adult in good health. CDR3 amino acids: CASSIPDRGLGYTF. Written as DNA, the CDR3 is TGTGCCAGTAGTATCCCGGACAGGGGGCTTGGCTACACCTTC.